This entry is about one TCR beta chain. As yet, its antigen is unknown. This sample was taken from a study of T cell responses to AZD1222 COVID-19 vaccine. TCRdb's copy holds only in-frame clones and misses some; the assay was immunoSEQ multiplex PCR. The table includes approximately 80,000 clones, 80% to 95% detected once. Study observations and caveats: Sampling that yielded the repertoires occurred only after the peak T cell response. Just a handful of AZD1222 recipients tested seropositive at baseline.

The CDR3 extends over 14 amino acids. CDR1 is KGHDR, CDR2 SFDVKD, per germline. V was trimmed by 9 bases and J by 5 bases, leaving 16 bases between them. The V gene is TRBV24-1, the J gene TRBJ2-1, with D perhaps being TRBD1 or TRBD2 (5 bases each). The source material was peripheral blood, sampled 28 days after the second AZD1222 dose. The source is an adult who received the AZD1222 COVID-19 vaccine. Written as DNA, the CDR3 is TGTGCCACCGAGGGACGTATAGGCCACAATGAGCAGTTCTTC. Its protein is CATEGRIGHNEQFF.